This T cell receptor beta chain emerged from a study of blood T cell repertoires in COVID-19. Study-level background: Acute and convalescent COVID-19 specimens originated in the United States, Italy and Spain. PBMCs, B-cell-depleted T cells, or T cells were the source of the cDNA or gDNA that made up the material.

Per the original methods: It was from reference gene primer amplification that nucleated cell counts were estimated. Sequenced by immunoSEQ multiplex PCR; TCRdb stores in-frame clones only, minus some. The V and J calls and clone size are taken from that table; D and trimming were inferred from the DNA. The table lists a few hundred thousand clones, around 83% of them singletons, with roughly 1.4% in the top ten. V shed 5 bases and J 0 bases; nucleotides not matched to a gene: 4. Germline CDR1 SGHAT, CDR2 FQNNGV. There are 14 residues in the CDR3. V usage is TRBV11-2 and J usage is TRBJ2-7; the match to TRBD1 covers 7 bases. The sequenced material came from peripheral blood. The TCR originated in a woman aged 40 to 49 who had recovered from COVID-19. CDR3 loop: CASSRGQSSYEQYF. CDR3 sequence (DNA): TGTGCCAGCAGCCGGGGACAGAGCTCCTACGAGCAGTACTTC.